The next 26 T cell receptor beta chains were all read from a single sample in a study of graft-versus-host responses after intestinal transplantation. Libraries were prepared by immunoSEQ multiplex PCR; TCRdb keeps only in-frame clonotypes and omits some of them. The sample yields around 96,000 clones, around 90% seen once. Antigens for these TCRs are unknown. The specimen was unstimulated CD4+ T cells sorted from spleen or lymph node cells, collected before intestinal transplant. These receptors came from a human donor who received an intestinal transplant.

The rearrangement links TRBV7-2 to TRBJ2-2; 9 positions agree with TRBD2. V was clipped by 8 bases and J by 1 base; unmatched bases: 5. This CDR3 region has 15 residues. Germline CDR1 SGHTA, CDR2 FQGNSA. The CDR3 region has the DNA TGTGCCAGCGTCACTAGCGGGTTGAACACCGGGGAGCTGTTTTTT. It codes for CASVTSGLNTGELFF.

As to this clone: The sample contains more than one DNA sequence encoding this CDR3. The chain is built from TRBV7-8 and TRBJ2-7; D might be TRBD2 (6 bases). V lost 1 base to trimming and J lost 0 bases, with 10 bases between them. This CDR3 spans 15 amino acids. Germline CDR1 and CDR2: SGHVS and FQNEAQ. The CDR3, as DNA: TGTGCCAGCAGCTTAGTAACCGGGGGCTCCTACGAGCAGTACTTC. This gives the protein CASSLVTGGSYEQYF.

The chain is built from TRBV6-6 and TRBJ2-7; 7 nucleotides line up with TRBD1. From germline, CDR1 is MNHNY and CDR2 SVGAGI (reference sequence). V lost 5 bases and J lost 3; bases outside the gene matches: 7. This CDR3 has 14 amino acids. The CDR3 region is CASSGRDRDYEQYF. The DNA for the CDR3 is TGTGCCAGCAGTGGCCGGGACAGAGACTACGAGCAGTACTTC.

V gene TRBV18 combines with J gene TRBJ2-2; 7 bases are a match to TRBD2. The CDR3 spans 11 residues. Germline-derived CDR1 and CDR2 are KGHSH and LQKENI. The V and J ends lost 10 bases and 14 bases, in that order; junction bases with no gene match: 10. The DNA of the CDR3 is TGTGCCACCGGGGGGACCGGGCGACTGTTTTTT. It translates to CATGGTGRLFF.

The V call is TRBV19, the J call TRBJ2-2, with a weak D call TRBD2 (6 bases). This CDR3 has 16 residues. Deletions cut 5 bases from V and 5 bases from J, with 18 bases between. The germline V gene has CDR1 LNHDA and CDR2 SQIVND (reference sequence). The CDR3 spells CASSPLRGPSTGELFF. CDR3 nucleotides: TGTGCCAGTAGTCCCCTGCGGGGCCCGAGTACCGGGGAGCTGTTTTTT.

The rearrangement links TRBV29-1 to TRBJ1-1; D unclear. The ends were cut back, 6 bases at V and 8 bases at J, with 22 bases in the middle. The CDR3 is 14 amino acids. Germline CDR1 SQVTM, CDR2 ANQGSEA. The CDR3 loop reads CSVAPLSETQEAFF. The DNA for the CDR3 is TGCAGCGTAGCCCCATTGTCCGAGACTCAAGAAGCTTTCTTT.

The rearrangement uses TRBV7-2 and TRBJ2-1, with TRBD2 matching 10 bases. CDR3 length: 16 amino acids. V was pared by 1 base and J by 10 bases, with 10 bases of the junction left unmatched. Germline loops: CDR1 SGHTA, CDR2 FQGNSA. The CDR3, as DNA: TGTGCCAGCAGCTTAGTCGGTAGCGGGGGGTGGCGGGAGCAGTTCTTC. This gives the protein CASSLVGSGGWREQFF.

The V gene is TRBV30, the J gene TRBJ1-6; D possibly corresponds to TRBD1 (5 bases). V was trimmed by 5 bases and J by 7 bases, leaving 15 bases between them. Germline assignment: CDR1 GTSNPN and CDR2 SVGIG (reference sequence). The CDR3 has 14 amino acids. The CDR3 nucleotides read TGTGCCTGGGATCTGGGGCTTCTGAATTCACCCCTCCACTTT. Its protein is CAWDLGLLNSPLHF.

This chain connects TRBV6-5 to TRBJ1-4, with D uncertain. CDR3 length: 15 residues. Trimming pared 9 bases from V and 0 bases from J, leaving 14 bases between. The germline V gene has CDR1 MNHEY and CDR2 SVGAGI. In nucleotides, the CDR3 is TGTGCCAGTGGCGGGGTCCCTGCAACTAATGAAAAACTGTTTTTT. Protein sequence: CASGGVPATNEKLFF.

The rearrangement joins TRBV7-2 to TRBJ2-1; a possible D gene is TRBD1 (6 bases). The germline V gene encodes CDR1 SGHTA and CDR2 FQGNSA. V dropped 1 base and J dropped 8 bases, with 18 bases sitting between them. The CDR3 is 16 amino acids. CDR3 residues: CASSLGLGAGLYEQFF. CDR3 nucleotides: TGTGCCAGCAGCTTAGGGTTGGGGGCTGGGTTGTATGAGCAGTTCTTC.

The V gene is TRBV25-1, the J gene TRBJ2-5, with TRBD1 matching over 8 bases. Germline V gives CDR1 MGHDK, CDR2 SYGVNS. This CDR3 region has 16 residues. J lost 2 bases, V lost 2 bases, and 7 bases had no gene match. CDR3 coding DNA: TGTGCCAGCAGTGAACGCGGAGGGACAGGTCAAGAGACCCAGTACTTC. It encodes CASSERGGTGQETQYF.

The chain combines TRBV5-1 with TRBJ2-3, with 10 bases fitting TRBD2. The trim removed 6 bases at V and 5 bases at J, leaving 6 bases unmatched. In germline, CDR1 is SGHRS, CDR2 YFSETQ. The CDR3 runs to 14 residues. The CDR3 is CASTSGRAGDTQYF. CDR3 sequence (DNA): TGCGCCAGCACGAGCGGGAGGGCCGGAGATACGCAGTATTTT.

V gene TRBV30 combines with J gene TRBJ2-1; 14 bases align to TRBD2. The V segment lost 1 base and the J segment 4 bases; nucleotides outside the gene matches: 3. There are 16 residues in the CDR3. Germline values: CDR1 GTSNPN, CDR2 SVGIG (reference sequence). The CDR3 DNA reads TGTGCCTGGAGTGGGGGGACTAGCGGGGGTTACAATGAGCAGTTCTTC. Encoded protein: CAWSGGTSGGYNEQFF.

This rearrangement joins TRBV9 to TRBJ1-3; TRBD1 is a possible D gene (6 bases). Germline assignment: CDR1 SGDLS and CDR2 YYNGEE. V was shortened by 2 bases and J by 0 bases, with 9 bases between the two germline ends. CDR3 size: 15 residues. The CDR3: CASSVTGSSGNTIYF. The CDR3 nucleotides read TGTGCCAGCAGCGTCACAGGGAGCTCTGGAAACACCATATATTTT.

The genes are TRBV28 and TRBJ1-2; D might be TRBD1 (5 bases). Germline-derived CDR1 and CDR2 are MDHEN and SYDVKM. Trimming stripped 8 bases from V and 7 bases from J, with 20 bases between. The CDR3 sequence is 14 residues long. For the CDR3, the DNA is TGTGCCAGCGGGAGGGCCAGGGCCATGATTGGCTACACCTTC. As protein: CASGRARAMIGYTF.

V is TRBV11-2 and J is TRBJ2-3, with D possibly TRBD2 on 5 matching bases. The V gene lost 1 base and the J gene lost 2 bases, with 7 bases spanning the gap. The CDR3 covers 14 residues. Germline assignment: CDR1 SGHAT and CDR2 FQNNGV. The CDR3 protein is CASSLGLATDTQYF. CDR3 coding DNA: TGTGCCAGCAGCTTAGGGCTAGCCACAGATACGCAGTATTTT.

The chain combines TRBV5-1 with TRBJ1-2; TRBD1 aligns across 12 bases. Germline V gene data show CDR1 as SGHRS and CDR2 as YFSETQ. Trimming at V came to 4 bases and at J to 5 bases, leaving 6 bases not matched to a gene. The CDR3 covers 15 residues. Here the CDR3 reads CASSLGTGGRYGYTF. The DNA of the CDR3 is TGCGCCAGCAGCCTAGGGACAGGGGGCAGGTATGGCTACACCTTC.

CDR3 DNA sequence: TGTGCCAGCAGCGAGGAGACTAGCGGGATAGGGAATGAGCAGTTCTTC. Translating it yields CASSEETSGIGNEQFF. This chain joins TRBV7-2 and TRBJ2-1, with 11 bases matching TRBD2. The CDR3 has 16 residues. The J segment lost 7 bases and the V segment lost 5 bases, leaving 10 bases of the junction unmatched. The V gene's germline CDR1 is SGHTA and CDR2 FQGNSA.

The rearrangement links TRBV2 to TRBJ2-5; 7 bases line up with TRBD2. The ends lost 7 bases at V and 1 base at J; junction bases unmatched: 6. Germline CDR1 and CDR2: SNHLY and FYNNEI. The CDR3 is made up of 14 amino acids. The chain's CDR3 is CASIQTSAQETQYF. In DNA, the CDR3 is TGTGCCAGCATCCAAACTAGCGCCCAAGAGACCCAGTACTTC.

The gene calls are TRBV4-3 and TRBJ2-3, with 11 bases that match TRBD2. With V trimmed by 4 bases and J by 0 bases, 12 bases remained unmatched. There are 19 residues in the CDR3. Germline V gene sequence: CDR1 LGHNA, CDR2 YSLEER. The CDR3: CASSLLPSGGSSSTDTQYF. CDR3 DNA: TGCGCCAGCAGCCTCCTCCCTAGCGGGGGGTCGTCTAGCACAGATACGCAGTATTTT.

The chain uses TRBV9 and TRBJ2-2, with unresolved D. The CDR3 contains 16 residues. V lost 0 bases and J 0 bases, leaving 9 bases between the germline ends. From germline, CDR1 is SGDLS and CDR2 YYNGEE. This CDR3 is CASSVVPDTNTGELFF. In DNA form, the CDR3 reads TGTGCCAGCAGCGTAGTCCCAGATACGAACACCGGGGAGCTGTTTTTT.

This chain joins TRBV5-1 and TRBJ1-6; no definite D call. CDR3 length: 17 amino acids. V lost 1 base and J 8 bases, leaving 19 bases between the germline ends. Germline V CDR1 and CDR2: SGHRS, YFSETQ. CDR3 loop: CASSLTDPLRLYSPLHF. CDR3 sequence (DNA): TGCGCCAGCAGCTTGACAGATCCCCTACGGCTTTATTCACCCCTCCACTTT.

The chain links TRBV18 to TRBJ2-3; 11 nucleotides line up with TRBD1. This CDR3 spans 15 amino acids. V shed 5 bases, J shed 6 bases, and the junction held 7 bases outside the gene matches. Germline values: CDR1 KGHSH, CDR2 LQKENI. The chain's CDR3 is CASSSGTGGADTQYF. The CDR3 coding sequence is TGTGCCAGCTCATCCGGGACAGGGGGGGCGGATACGCAGTATTTT.

The chain employs TRBV5-5 and TRBJ2-3, with D perhaps matching TRBD1 (5 bases). Germline V gene sequence: CDR1 SGHKS, CDR2 YYEKEE (reference sequence). The ends were cut back, 2 bases at V and 3 bases at J, with 10 bases in the middle. This CDR3 has 14 amino acids. The CDR3 spells CASSFLRGTDTQYF. DNA of the CDR3: TGTGCCAGCAGCTTTCTTAGGGGTACAGATACGCAGTATTTT.

CDR3 amino acids: CASSRDSREKLFF. DNA of the CDR3: TGTGCCAGCAGCCGGGACAGTAGGGAAAAACTGTTTTTT. The chain has TRBV27 and TRBJ1-4, with 7 bases that match TRBD1. Germline-derived CDR1 and CDR2 are MNHEY and SMNVEV (reference sequence). This CDR3 has 13 residues. Trimming cost V 6 bases and J 8 bases; bases outside gene matches: 6.

V and J are TRBV6-1 and TRBJ2-7, with 7 bases fitting TRBD1. Germline values: CDR1 MNHNS, CDR2 SASEGT. This CDR3 has 13 amino acids. V was clipped by 4 bases and J by 8 bases; unmatched bases: 8. The CDR3 spells CASSGETGFKQYF. CDR3 bases: TGTGCCAGCAGTGGGGAGACAGGGTTCAAGCAGTACTTC.